The source of this T cell receptor (beta chain) is a study of blood T cells in healthy people across ages. Notes on the study in general: The unknown donor CMV status may have confounded expanded clonotype changes.

The V segment lost 8 bases and the J segment 2 bases; nucleotides outside the gene matches: 5. Per the germline V gene, CDR1 is SNHLY and CDR2 is FYNNEI. This CDR3 is built from 13 residues. Primed by a sample-barcoded 5' primer and a J-beta primer mix, a second PCR proceeded for roughly 7 to 12 cycles. Unique molecular identifiers of 12 random nucleotides labeled each cDNA. Each single sample gave us at least 2.5 million CDR3-containing paired-end reads. TCRdb re-called the 5' RACE reads with MiXCR, one entry per CDR3 protein. In the table there are some 1.5 million distinct CDR3 sequences, over 25% of which are singletons. Extraction yielded at least 6 micrograms of total RNA per sample. To note about this clonotype: Antigen unknown.

This TCR was sampled from a young woman in good health. Sequencing was performed on blood. This chain links TRBV2 with TRBJ1-2; 7 bases are a match to TRBD1. This chain's CDR3 is CASGQEGNYGYTF. CDR3 sequence (DNA): TGTGCCAGCGGACAGGAGGGAAACTATGGCTACACCTTC.